The clone carrying this TCR beta chain is a singleton in its sample. Its antigen is currently unknown. This sample is drawn from a study of identical twins. Overall study results and limits: Less excess twin sharing appeared in beta out-of-frame sequences. Because invariant MAIT and iNKT cells could be present, zero-insertion analyses could be partly confounded. Without tracking the same donors, conclusions rested on cross-sectional statistical analysis.

After template switching added a universal primer site, the resulting cDNA carried unique molecular identifiers. MiXCR, applied by TCRdb to the 5' RACE reads, yields one record per CDR3 protein. Among a few hundred thousand distinct CDR3 sequences listed, over 9.5% were seen once. The germline CDR1 and CDR2 sequences are LNHDA and SQIVND (reference sequence). V lost 5 bases to trimming and J lost 3 bases, with 11 bases between them. The CDR3 totals 13 residues. The sample also formed part of further work on yellow fever vaccine responses in identical twins.

The clonotype was recovered from a woman under 30 in good health. The chain is built from TRBV19 and TRBJ2-7; a weak D match, TRBD2 (5 bases). Sequenced material: memory (CD45RO+) T cells sorted from blood. CDR3 DNA: TGTGCCAGTAGTCCCGGGGATGGCTACGAGCAGTACTTC. This sequence encodes CASSPGDGYEQYF.